This entry lists 24 T cell receptor beta chains sequenced from one sample in a study of metastatic and nonmetastatic thyroid tumors. The entire patient cohort was treatment-naive prior to thyroid surgery. TCRdb used MiXCR to call clones anew from the PCR reads. The sample includes 25,000 to 35,000 clones, around 15% of them seen just once. Source material: blood. The receptors stem from a female donor with papillary thyroid cancer or a benign thyroid nodule (not recorded which). Some clones in this sample may be carry-over from other donors' samples.

Within the sample, this clone is medium-sized (0.01 to 0.1%). V gene TRBV2 combines with J gene TRBJ1-2; TRBD1 is a possible D gene (6 bases). V lost 7 bases to trimming and J lost 3 bases, with 9 bases between them. The CDR3 runs 12 residues. Germline CDR1 SNHLY, CDR2 FYNNEI. CDR3: CASTQGYYGYTF. The CDR3 DNA follows: TGTGCCAGCACGCAGGGGTACTATGGCTACACCTTC.

A few counts support this clone. V usage is TRBV6-1 and J usage is TRBJ2-1; 7 nucleotides align to TRBD2. Germline-derived CDR1 and CDR2 are MNHNS and SASEGT. CDR3 size: 12 residues. V was pared by 6 bases and J by 16 bases, with 12 bases of the junction left unmatched. The CDR3 DNA follows: TGTGCCAGCAGCCTAGGACTGAGCGGGATATTCTTC. Encoded protein: CASSLGLSGIFF.

This clone was seen repeatedly, ten times or more. The gene calls are TRBV5-6 and TRBJ2-3; D not certain. CDR1 is SGHDT, CDR2 YYEEEE, per germline. Trimming left V 2 bases short and J 2 bases short, with 9 bases between. The CDR3 is made up of 14 amino acids. The CDR3 protein is CASSFVLSTDTQYF. The CDR3 DNA sequence: TGTGCCAGCAGCTTTGTACTTTCCACAGATACGCAGTATTTT.

This clone appeared many times. The chain joins TRBV10-1 to TRBJ2-1; D is undetermined. The CDR3 has 11 residues. Trimming shortened V by 8 bases and J by 10 bases, and 12 bases separated the two germline ends. Germline values: CDR1 WNHNN, CDR2 SYGVQD (reference sequence). CDR3 DNA sequence: TGCGCCAGCCGTGGGGATGGGGAGCAGTTCTTC. Translation: CASRGDGEQFF.

This clone was seen a handful of times. The chain links TRBV2 to TRBJ2-7; a possible D gene is TRBD2 (5 bases). Trimming shortened V by 8 bases and J by 4 bases, and 15 bases separated the two germline ends. CDR3 size: 13 residues. Germline CDR1 SNHLY, CDR2 FYNNEI. The CDR3: CASAPNGLYEQYF. In DNA, the CDR3 is TGTGCCAGCGCCCCGAACGGACTTTACGAGCAGTACTTC.

CDR3 in amino acids: CASSTYRDLGAFF. In DNA, the CDR3 is TGTGCCAGCAGTACATACAGGGATCTCGGAGCTTTCTTT. The rearrangement uses TRBV28 and TRBJ1-1; D may be TRBD1 (6 bases). CDR3 length equals 13 residues. V lost 5 bases to trimming and J lost 10 bases, with 17 bases between them. Germline lookup yields CDR1 MDHEN and CDR2 SYDVKM. Full variable domain (missing parts from reference TRBV28 and TRBJ1-1): DVKVTQSSRYLVKRTGEKVFLECVQDMDHENMFWYRQDPGLGLRLIYFSYDVKMKEKGDIPEGYSVSREKKERFSLILESASTNQTSMYLCASSTYRDLGAFFGQGTRLTVV.

This clone was seen repeatedly, ten times or more. V is TRBV20-1 and J is TRBJ1-1; 8 nucleotides agree with TRBD1. V dropped 3 bases and J dropped 9; count of bases not matched to a gene: 3. The germline gives CDR1 DFQATT, CDR2 SNEGSKA (reference sequence). The length of the CDR3 is 11 residues. CDR3 residues: CSASQGAQAFF. The CDR3 nucleotides read TGCAGTGCTAGTCAGGGGGCACAAGCTTTCTTT.

This clone was observed at least ten times. V gene TRBV18 combines with J gene TRBJ1-1; D is ambiguous. Trimming removed 3 bases from V and 1 base from J, with 6 bases in between. Germline V lookup: CDR1 KGHSH, CDR2 LQKENI. The CDR3 consists of 13 residues. The CDR3 loop reads CASSPDPNTEAFF. The CDR3 region has the DNA TGTGCCAGCTCACCTGATCCGAACACTGAAGCTTTCTTT.

This clone has ten or more counts. A much larger clone lies a single base off, so this may be a read error. V usage is TRBV2 and J usage is TRBJ2-1; 8 bases map to TRBD2. Germline V gives CDR1 SNHLY, CDR2 FYNNEI. The length of the CDR3 is 18 residues. The CDR3 reads CASSEQASGLSSYNEQLF. CDR3 coding DNA: TGTGCCAGCAGTGAACAGGCTAGCGGGCTTAGCTCCTACAATGAGCAGCTCTTC.

This clone was observed at least ten times. The rearrangement joins TRBV20-1 to TRBJ2-1; possibly TRBD1 for D (6 bases). Germline V gives CDR1 DFQATT, CDR2 SNEGSKA (reference sequence). The CDR3 spans 14 residues. V gave up 3 bases and J gave up 6 bases, with 15 bases separating them. DNA for the CDR3: TGCAGTGCTAGGCGGGCCTCAGGGGTCAATGAGCAGTTCTTC. As protein: CSARRASGVNEQFF.

DNA of the CDR3: TGTGCCAGCGCGCGGGACAGGGACGTAGATACGCAGTATTTT. Translated: CASARDRDVDTQYF. This chain uses TRBV12-3 or TRBV12-4 with TRBJ2-3; 9 positions agree with TRBD1. The CDR3 totals 14 residues. Trimming cost V 8 bases and J 5 bases; bases outside gene matches: 8.

The chain is built from TRBV9 and TRBJ2-5, with TRBD2 identical over 14 bases. Germline V gene lookup returns CDR1 SGDLS and CDR2 YYNGEE. This CDR3 contains 15 residues. Trimming took 3 bases from V and 5 from J; bases not matched to a gene: 3. In DNA, the CDR3 is TGTGCCAGCAGCGCGACTAGCGGGGGGGCGGAGACCCAGTACTTC. It translates to CASSATSGGAETQYF.

There are many counts of this clone. The sample contains more than one DNA sequence encoding this CDR3. The gene calls are TRBV7-9 and TRBJ1-5; 10 nucleotides align to TRBD1. J gave up 1 base and V 7 bases, and 4 bases lay outside the gene matches. The CDR3 runs 15 residues. The germline CDR1 and CDR2 sequences are SEHNR and FQNEAQ (reference sequence). The CDR3 DNA reads TGTGCCAGCACCGGACAGGGGGGGAGCAATCAGCCCCAGCATTTT. It is translated as CASTGQGGSNQPQHF.

In its sample, this clone is medium-sized. V is TRBV27 and J is TRBJ2-1; D uncertain. With 3 bases removed from V and 4 bases from J, the gap between germline ends came to 7 bases. Germline lookup yields CDR1 MNHEY and CDR2 SMNVEV (reference sequence). The CDR3 runs to 13 residues. CDR3 residues: CASSFSPYNEQFF. In DNA form, the CDR3 reads TGTGCCAGCAGTTTCTCACCTTACAATGAGCAGTTCTTC.

This clone was counted a few times. It may be a read error: a sequence one base away is much more abundant. Lacking the conserved final phenylalanine or tryptophan, this CDR3 likely reflects a read error. The genes are TRBV5-1 and TRBJ1-4, with a possible D match to TRBD1 (5 bases). Trimming removed 3 bases at V and 7 bases at J, with 19 bases between. The length of the CDR3 is 16 residues. The germline V gene encodes CDR1 SGHRS and CDR2 YFSETQ. CDR3 in amino acids: CASSSANRQFGEKLFL. CDR3 nucleotide sequence: TGCGCCAGCAGCTCGGCCAACCGACAGTTTGGTGAAAAACTGTTTCTT.

This chain connects TRBV5-1 to TRBJ2-2, with D perhaps assigned TRBD1 or TRBD2 (5 bases each). Trimming took off 4 bases at V and 0 bases at J, with 7 bases between the two ends. The CDR3 contains 14 residues. Germline CDR1 and CDR2: SGHRS and YFSETQ. This CDR3 reads CASSEGPNTGELFF. The CDR3 DNA is TGCGCCAGCAGCGAGGGACCGAACACCGGGGAGCTGTTTTTT.

This clone was counted ten times or more. The chain couples TRBV19 to TRBJ2-3; D is perhaps TRBD2 (5 bases). The CDR3 is 14 residues long. CDR1 LNHDA and CDR2 SQIVND come from the germline V gene (reference sequence). The V end was cut by 5 bases, the J end by 4 bases, with 13 bases between. The CDR3 region is CASSVSVGADTQYF. DNA for the CDR3: TGTGCCAGTAGTGTTTCGGTCGGGGCAGATACGCAGTATTTT. Drawing the rest from reference TRBV19 and TRBJ2-3, the complete variable domain is DGGITQSPKYLFRKEGQNVTLSCEQNLNHDAMYWYRQDPGQGLRLIYYSQIVNDFQKGDIAEGYSVSREKKESFPLTVTSAQKNPTAFYLCASSVSVGADTQYFGPGTRLTVL.

CDR3 sequence (DNA): TGCAGTGCTGTCACCCCGGGACAGGGCTCCTACGAGCAGTACTTC. Amino acids: CSAVTPGQGSYEQYF. The rearrangement links TRBV20-1 to TRBJ2-7; 9 bases align to TRBD1. The germline CDR1 and CDR2 sequences are DFQATT and SNEGSKA (reference sequence). The trim removed 5 bases at V and 0 bases at J, leaving 8 bases unmatched. The CDR3 is made up of 15 amino acids.

At least ten counts were recorded for this clone. The chain links TRBV11-2 to TRBJ1-6, with a weak D call TRBD1 (5 bases). The CDR3 has 15 amino acids. V gave up 5 bases and J gave up 7 bases, with 15 bases separating them. The V gene's germline CDR1 is SGHAT and CDR2 FQNNGV. The CDR3 protein is CASSTQGGWNSPLHF. CDR3 nucleotide sequence: TGTGCCAGCAGCACCCAGGGCGGGTGGAATTCACCCCTCCACTTT.

This clone occurred many times. This chain connects TRBV6-1 to TRBJ2-1; a weak D match, TRBD1 (5 bases). The germline V gene has CDR1 MNHNS and CDR2 SASEGT. The CDR3 runs to 11 residues. V lost 5 bases and J lost 10, with 9 bases in between. The CDR3 nucleotides are TGTGCCAGCAGTACCCGGACAGAGCAGTTCTTC. This sequence encodes CASSTRTEQFF.

V gene TRBV12-3 or TRBV12-4 combines with J gene TRBJ2-1; a weak D match, TRBD1 (6 bases). The CDR3 has 13 residues. Trimming shortened V by 7 bases and J by 7 bases, and 14 bases separated the two germline ends. CDR3 amino acids: CASTPRGLNEQFF. The DNA of the CDR3 is TGTGCCAGCACCCCGAGGGGGTTGAATGAGCAGTTCTTC.

The gene calls are TRBV9 and TRBJ1-2; D ambiguous. The CDR3 consists of 15 residues. Germline values: CDR1 SGDLS, CDR2 YYNGEE. Deletions cut 1 base from V and 5 bases from J, with 15 bases between. The CDR3 DNA follows: TGTGCCAGCAGCGTAAATTCGGCATCCCTGTATGGCTACACCTTC. Encoded protein: CASSVNSASLYGYTF.

This chain uses TRBV9 with TRBJ1-2, with D unresolved. Per the germline V gene, CDR1 is SGDLS and CDR2 is YYNGEE. The ends were cut back, 4 bases at V and 6 bases at J, with 16 bases in the middle. The CDR3 runs to 14 residues. Written as DNA, the CDR3 is TGTGCCAGCAGCCCCGCCCCCAGGACGAATGGCTACACCTTC. Its protein product is CASSPAPRTNGYTF.

This clone was counted ten times or more. V usage is TRBV7-9 and J usage is TRBJ1-2; 8 nucleotides agree with TRBD1. Germline CDR1 SEHNR, CDR2 FQNEAQ (reference sequence). This CDR3 contains 14 residues. V lost 3 bases to trimming and J lost 8 bases; unmatched junction nucleotides: 8. Here the CDR3 reads CASSLDTGGGGYTF. The CDR3 region has the DNA TGTGCCAGCAGCTTGGATACAGGGGGTGGCGGCTACACCTTC.